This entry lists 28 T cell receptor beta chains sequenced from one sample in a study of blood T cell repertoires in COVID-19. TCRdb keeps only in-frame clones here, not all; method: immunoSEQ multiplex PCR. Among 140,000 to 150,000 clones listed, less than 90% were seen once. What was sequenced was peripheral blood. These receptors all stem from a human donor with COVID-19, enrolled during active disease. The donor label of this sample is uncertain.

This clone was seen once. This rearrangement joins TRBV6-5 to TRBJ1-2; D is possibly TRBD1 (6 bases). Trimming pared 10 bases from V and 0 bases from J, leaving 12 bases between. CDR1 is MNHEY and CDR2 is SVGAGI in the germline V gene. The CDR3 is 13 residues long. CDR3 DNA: TGTGCCACCCATGAGGGGGCTAACTATGGCTACACCTTC. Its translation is CATHEGANYGYTF.

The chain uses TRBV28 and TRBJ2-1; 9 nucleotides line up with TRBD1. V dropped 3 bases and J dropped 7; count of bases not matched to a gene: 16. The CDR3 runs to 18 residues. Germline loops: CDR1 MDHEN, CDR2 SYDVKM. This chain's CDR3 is CASSLARVATGGRNEQFF. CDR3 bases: TGTGCCAGCAGTTTGGCACGGGTGGCCACAGGGGGCCGAAATGAGCAGTTCTTC.

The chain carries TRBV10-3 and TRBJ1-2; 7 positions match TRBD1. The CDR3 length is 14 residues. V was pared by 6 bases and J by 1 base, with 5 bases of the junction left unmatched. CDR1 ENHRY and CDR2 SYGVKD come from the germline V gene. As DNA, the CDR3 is TGTGCCATCAGGAGGACAGGAGTTAACTATGGCTACACCTTC. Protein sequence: CAIRRTGVNYGYTF.

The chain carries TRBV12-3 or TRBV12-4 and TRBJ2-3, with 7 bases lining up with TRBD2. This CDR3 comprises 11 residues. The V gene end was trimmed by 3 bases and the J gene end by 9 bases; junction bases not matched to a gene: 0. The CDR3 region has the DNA TGTGCCAGCAGTTTGGGGGGGACGCAGTATTTT. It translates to CASSLGGTQYF.

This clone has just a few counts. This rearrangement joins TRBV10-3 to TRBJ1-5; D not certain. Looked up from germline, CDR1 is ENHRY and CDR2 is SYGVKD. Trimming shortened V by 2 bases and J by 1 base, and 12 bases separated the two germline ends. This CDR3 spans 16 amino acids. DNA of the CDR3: TGTGCCATCAGTGAGAACTGGATCGGGAGCAATCAGCCCCAGCATTTT. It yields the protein CAISENWIGSNQPQHF.

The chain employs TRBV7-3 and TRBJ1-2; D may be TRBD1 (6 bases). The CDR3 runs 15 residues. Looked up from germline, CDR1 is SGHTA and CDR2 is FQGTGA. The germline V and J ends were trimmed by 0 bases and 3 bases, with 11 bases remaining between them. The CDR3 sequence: CASSLTSGDDYGYTF. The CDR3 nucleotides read TGTGCCAGCAGCTTAACATCAGGGGACGACTATGGCTACACCTTC. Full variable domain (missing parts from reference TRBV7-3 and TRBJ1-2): GAGVSQTPSNKVTEKGKYVELRCDPISGHTALYWYRQSLGQGPEFLIYFQGTGAADDSGLPNDRFFAVRPEGSVSTLKIQRTERGDSAVYLCASSLTSGDDYGYTFGSGTRLTVV.

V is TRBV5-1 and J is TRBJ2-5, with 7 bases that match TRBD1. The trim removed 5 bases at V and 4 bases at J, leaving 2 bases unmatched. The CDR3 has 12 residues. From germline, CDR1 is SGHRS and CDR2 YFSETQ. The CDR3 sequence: CASSSGGETQYF. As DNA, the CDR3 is TGCGCCAGCAGTTCAGGGGGAGAGACCCAGTACTTC. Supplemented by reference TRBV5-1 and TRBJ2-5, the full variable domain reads KAGVTQTPRYLIKTRGQQVTLSCSPISGHRSVSWYQQTPGQGLQFLFEYFSETQRNKGNFPGRFSGRQFSNSRSEMNVSTLELGDSALYLCASSSGGETQYFGPGTRLLVL.

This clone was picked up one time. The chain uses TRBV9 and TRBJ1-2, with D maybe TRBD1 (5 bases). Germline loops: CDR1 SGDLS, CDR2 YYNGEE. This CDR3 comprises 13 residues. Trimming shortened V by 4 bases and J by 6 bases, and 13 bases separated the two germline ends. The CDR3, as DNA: TGTGCCAGCAGCCCCTGGGGGGGGGATGGCTACACCTTC. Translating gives CASSPWGGDGYTF. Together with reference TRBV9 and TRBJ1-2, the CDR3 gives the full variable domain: DSGVTQTPKHLITATGQRVTLRCSPRSGDLSVYWYQQSLDQGLQFLIQYYNGEERAKGNILERFSAQQFPDLHSELNLSSLELGDSALYFCASSPWGGDGYTFGSGTRLTVV.

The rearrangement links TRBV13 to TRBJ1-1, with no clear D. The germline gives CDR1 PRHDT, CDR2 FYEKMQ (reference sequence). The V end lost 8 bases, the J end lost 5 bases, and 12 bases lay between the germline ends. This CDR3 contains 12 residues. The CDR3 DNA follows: TGTGCCAGCGGCGGCGACTCAACTGAAGCTTTCTTT. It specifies CASGGDSTEAFF.

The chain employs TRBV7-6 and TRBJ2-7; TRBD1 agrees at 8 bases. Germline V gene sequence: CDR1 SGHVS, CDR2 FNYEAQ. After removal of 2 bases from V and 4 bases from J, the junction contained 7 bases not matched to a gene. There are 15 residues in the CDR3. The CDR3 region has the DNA TGTGCCAGCAGCTTATGGAGGACAGGGAGGTACGAGCAGTACTTC. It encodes CASSLWRTGRYEQYF.

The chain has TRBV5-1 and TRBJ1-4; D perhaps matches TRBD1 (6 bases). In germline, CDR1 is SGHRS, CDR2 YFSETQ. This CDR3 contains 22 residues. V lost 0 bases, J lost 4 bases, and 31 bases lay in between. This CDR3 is CASSLARNNWGVGQPLNEKLFF. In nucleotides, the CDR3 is TGCGCCAGCAGCTTGGCACGTAATAACTGGGGCGTTGGACAGCCTCTTAATGAAAAACTGTTTTTT.

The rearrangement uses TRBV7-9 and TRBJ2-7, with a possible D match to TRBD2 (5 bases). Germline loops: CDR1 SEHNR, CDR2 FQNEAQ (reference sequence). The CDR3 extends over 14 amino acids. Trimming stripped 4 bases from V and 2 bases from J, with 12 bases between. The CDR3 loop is CASSSRTGTYEQYF. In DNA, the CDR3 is TGTGCCAGCAGCTCCCGGACGGGGACCTACGAGCAGTACTTC.

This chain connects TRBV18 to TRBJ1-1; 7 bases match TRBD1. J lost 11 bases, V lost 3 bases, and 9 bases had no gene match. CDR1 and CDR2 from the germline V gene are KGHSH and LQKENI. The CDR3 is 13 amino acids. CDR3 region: CASSPTRDSEAFF. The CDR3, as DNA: TGTGCCAGCTCACCTACCAGGGACAGTGAGGCTTTCTTT.

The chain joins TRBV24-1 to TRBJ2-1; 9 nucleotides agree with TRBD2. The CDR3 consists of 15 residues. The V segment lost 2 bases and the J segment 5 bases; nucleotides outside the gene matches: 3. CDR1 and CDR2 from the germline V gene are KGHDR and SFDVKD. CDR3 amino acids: CATSDYSGSHNEQFF. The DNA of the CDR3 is TGTGCCACCAGTGATTATAGCGGGAGCCACAATGAGCAGTTCTTC.

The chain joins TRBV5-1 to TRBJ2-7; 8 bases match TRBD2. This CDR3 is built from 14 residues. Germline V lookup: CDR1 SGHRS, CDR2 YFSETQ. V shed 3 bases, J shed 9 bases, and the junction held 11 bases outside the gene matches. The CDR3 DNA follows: TGCGCCAGCAGCTCCGCGGGGGGATCAGAAGGGCAGTACTTC. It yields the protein CASSSAGGSEGQYF. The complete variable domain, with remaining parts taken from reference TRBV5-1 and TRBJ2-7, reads KAGVTQTPRYLIKTRGQQVTLSCSPISGHRSVSWYQQTPGQGLQFLFEYFSETQRNKGNFPGRFSGRQFSNSRSEMNVSTLELGDSALYLCASSSAGGSEGQYFGPGTRLTVT.

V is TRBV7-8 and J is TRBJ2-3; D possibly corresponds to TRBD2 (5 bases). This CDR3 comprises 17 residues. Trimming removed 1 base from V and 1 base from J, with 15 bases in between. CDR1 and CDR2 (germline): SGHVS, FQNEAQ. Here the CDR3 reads CASSLVARVPGTDTQYF. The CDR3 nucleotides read TGTGCCAGCAGCTTAGTTGCGCGGGTCCCCGGCACAGATACGCAGTATTTT.

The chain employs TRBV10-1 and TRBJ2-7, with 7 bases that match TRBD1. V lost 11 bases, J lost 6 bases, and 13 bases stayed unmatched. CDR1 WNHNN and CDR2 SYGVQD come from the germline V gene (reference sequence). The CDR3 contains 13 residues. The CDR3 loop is CARPPQGWSEQYF. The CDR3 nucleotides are TGCGCCCGTCCACCACAGGGGTGGAGCGAGCAGTACTTC.

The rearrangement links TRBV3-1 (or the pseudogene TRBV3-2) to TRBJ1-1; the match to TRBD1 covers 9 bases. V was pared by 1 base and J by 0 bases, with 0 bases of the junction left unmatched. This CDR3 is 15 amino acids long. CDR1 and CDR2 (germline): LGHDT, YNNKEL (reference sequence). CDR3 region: CASSQGTGVNTEAFF. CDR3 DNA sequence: TGTGCCAGCAGCCAAGGGACAGGGGTGAACACTGAAGCTTTCTTT.

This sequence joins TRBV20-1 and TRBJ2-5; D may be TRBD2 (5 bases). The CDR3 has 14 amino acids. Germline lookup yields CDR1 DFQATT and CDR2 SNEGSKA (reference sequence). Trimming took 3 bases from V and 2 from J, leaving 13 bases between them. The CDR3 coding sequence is TGCAGTGCTAGTCCGGATGGGGAGCAAGAGACCCAGTACTTC. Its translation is CSASPDGEQETQYF.

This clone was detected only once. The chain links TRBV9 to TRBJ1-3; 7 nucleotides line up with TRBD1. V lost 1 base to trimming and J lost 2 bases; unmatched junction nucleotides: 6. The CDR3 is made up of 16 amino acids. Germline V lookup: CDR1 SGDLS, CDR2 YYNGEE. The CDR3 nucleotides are TGTGCCAGCAGCGTAACGGGACAGCTGCCTGGAAACACCATATATTTT. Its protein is CASSVTGQLPGNTIYF.

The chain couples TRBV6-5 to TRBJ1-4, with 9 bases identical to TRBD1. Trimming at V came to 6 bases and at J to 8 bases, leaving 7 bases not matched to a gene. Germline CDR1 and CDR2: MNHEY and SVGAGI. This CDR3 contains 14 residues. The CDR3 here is CASRYTGGAEKLFF. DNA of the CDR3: TGTGCCAGCAGATATACAGGGGGCGCGGAAAAACTGTTTTTT.

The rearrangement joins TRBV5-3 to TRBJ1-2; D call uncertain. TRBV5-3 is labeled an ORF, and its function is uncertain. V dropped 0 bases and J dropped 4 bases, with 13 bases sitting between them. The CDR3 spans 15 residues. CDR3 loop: CARSLGGLLTYGYTF. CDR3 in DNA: TGTGCCAGAAGCTTGGGAGGCCTACTTACCTATGGCTACACCTTC.

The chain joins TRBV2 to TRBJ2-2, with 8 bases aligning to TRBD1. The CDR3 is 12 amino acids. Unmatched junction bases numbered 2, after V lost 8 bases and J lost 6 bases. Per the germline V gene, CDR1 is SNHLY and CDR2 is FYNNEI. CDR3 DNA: TGTGCCAGCGGACAGGGCCCCGGGGAGCTGTTTTTT. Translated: CASGQGPGELFF.

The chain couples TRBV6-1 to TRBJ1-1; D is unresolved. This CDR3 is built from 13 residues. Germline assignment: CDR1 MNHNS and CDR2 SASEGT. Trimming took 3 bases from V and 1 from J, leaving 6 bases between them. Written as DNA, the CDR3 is TGTGCCAGCAGTGAGCAGGAGAACACTGAAGCTTTCTTT. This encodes CASSEQENTEAFF.

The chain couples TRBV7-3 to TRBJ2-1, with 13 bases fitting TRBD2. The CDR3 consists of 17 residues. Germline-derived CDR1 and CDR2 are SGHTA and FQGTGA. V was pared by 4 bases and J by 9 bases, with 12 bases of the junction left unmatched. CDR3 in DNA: TGTGCCAGCAGCTCGACTAGCGGGAGGATGTGGGGGAGTGAGCAGTTCTTC. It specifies CASSSTSGRMWGSEQFF.

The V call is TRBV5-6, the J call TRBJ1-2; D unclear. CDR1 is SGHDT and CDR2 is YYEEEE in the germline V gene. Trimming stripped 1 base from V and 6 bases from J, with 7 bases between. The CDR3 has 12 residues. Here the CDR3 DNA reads TGTGCCAGCAGCTTGACAGTTCATGGCTACACCTTC. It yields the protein CASSLTVHGYTF.

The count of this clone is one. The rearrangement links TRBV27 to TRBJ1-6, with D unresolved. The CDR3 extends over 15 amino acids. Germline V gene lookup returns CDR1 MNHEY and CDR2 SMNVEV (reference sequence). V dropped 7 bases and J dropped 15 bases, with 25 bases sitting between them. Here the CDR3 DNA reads TGTGCCAGCAAATTCTACTCTAGCCCCCAGCAACTCCTCCACTTT. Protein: CASKFYSSPQQLLHF.

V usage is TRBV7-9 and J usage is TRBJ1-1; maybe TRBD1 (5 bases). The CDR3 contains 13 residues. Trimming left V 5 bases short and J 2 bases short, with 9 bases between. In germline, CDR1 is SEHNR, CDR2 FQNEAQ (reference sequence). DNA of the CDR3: TGTGCCAGCAGCATCGACAGCAACACTGAAGCTTTCTTT. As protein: CASSIDSNTEAFF.